These T cell receptor beta chains were read from a single sample in a study of blood T cell repertoires in COVID-19. The data were produced by immunoSEQ multiplex PCR, yet TCRdb's version contains in-frame clones alone and is incomplete. This sample carries tens of thousands of clones, around 90% of them seen once, and the ten largest clones take more than 3%. The sample taken for sequencing was peripheral blood. The source of these receptors is a man aged 45-65 years with acute or convalescent COVID-19. Both conserved end residues are part of each CDR3. D genes are given only for firm matches. Rows give clone size only sometimes, using once, few, many, or a class for an expanded clone.

>-|TRBV5-4|TRBJ1-2|TRBD1
TGTGCCAGCAGCCCGGGACAGGGCAACTATGGCTACACCTTC
CASSPGQGNYGYTF
>-|TRBV14|TRBJ2-7|-
TGTGCCAGCAGCCACAGTTACGAGCAGTACTTC
CASSHSYEQYF
>-|TRBV19|TRBJ1-1|-
TGTGCCAGTAGCCTGATTGGGGGGGACACTGAAGCTTTCTTT
CASSLIGGDTEAFF
>-|TRBV7-8|TRBJ2-1|TRBD2
TGTGCCAGCAGCTCACGGAGAACTAGCGGGGGGGTTTTCTCCTACAATGAGCAGTTCTTC
CASSSRRTSGGVFSYNEQFF
>-|TRBV3-1/TRBV3-2|TRBJ2-1|TRBD2
TGTGCCAGCAGCAGACCGGAACCGGGACTATCCTACAATGAGCAGTTCTTC
CASSRPEPGLSYNEQFF
>-|TRBV19|TRBJ2-3|TRBD1
TGTGCCAGTAAAGGTACAGGGGGCACAGATACGCAGTATTTT
CASKGTGGTDTQYF
>-|TRBV19|TRBJ2-5|-
TGTGCCAGTAGTATCGCGGGGACAGAGACCCAGTACTTC
CASSIAGTETQYF
>-|TRBV27|TRBJ2-3|TRBD1
TGTGCCAGCAGTACACAGGGGATTGGTAGTAGAGTTACGCAGTATTTT
CASSTQGIGSRVTQYF
>-|TRBV10-3|TRBJ2-3|-
TGTGCCATCAGCGCTCTAGCGATCGGCACAGATACGCAGTATTTT
CAISALAIGTDTQYF
>-|TRBV18|TRBJ1-4|-
TGTGCCAGCTCGGGGGGACCTGAATCTAATGAAAAACTGTTTTTT
CASSGGPESNEKLFF
>-|TRBV18|TRBJ2-3|TRBD1
TGTGCCAGCTCAGCCGGGACAGGGATCACAGATACGCAGTATTTT
CASSAGTGITDTQYF
>-|TRBV7-8|TRBJ2-3|-
TGTGCCAGCAGCTACGGTCGGGGAGGTCCAGATACGCAGTATTTT
CASSYGRGGPDTQYF
>once|TRBV6-5|TRBJ1-1|TRBD1
TGTGCCAGCAGGGGACAGGGGAGATTTACTGAAGCTTTCTTT
CASRGQGRFTEAFF
>-|TRBV19|TRBJ1-6|-
TGTGCCAGTTGTGAGGGAAATAATTCACCCCTCCACTTT
CASCEGNNSPLHF
>-|TRBV5-1|TRBJ1-2|-
TGCGCCAGCAGCTTAGGGGGTCAAGCTAACTATGGCTACACCTTC
CASSLGGQANYGYTF
>-|TRBV19|TRBJ2-3|TRBD2
TGTGCCAGTTGTCTAGCGGGGGGCTCCACAGATACGCAGTATTTT
CASCLAGGSTDTQYF
>-|TRBV20-1|TRBJ2-3|-
TGCAGTGCTAGTGGCCAGGGCGGCACAGATACGCAGTATTTT
CSASGQGGTDTQYF
>-|TRBV28|TRBJ2-1|-
TGTGCCAGCAGTCCCAATGGGGGGTCGGGTGAGCAGTTCTTC
CASSPNGGSGEQFF
>-|TRBV5-1|TRBJ1-2|-
TGCGCCAGCAGCCCTCAACAGGGTAGCTATGGCTACACCTTC
CASSPQQGSYGYTF
>once|TRBV18|TRBJ1-1|-
TGTGCCAGCTCACCAGGTCCGGGGGGGGACACTGAAGCTTTCTTT
CASSPGPGGDTEAFF
>few|TRBV11-2|TRBJ2-7|-
TGTGCCAGCAGCTGGGCTCACGAGCAGTACTTC
CASSWAHEQYF
>-|TRBV15|TRBJ2-3|-
TGTGCCACCAGCACACGAACAGGCGTAGATACGCAGTATTTT
CATSTRTGVDTQYF
>-|TRBV5-1|TRBJ2-5|TRBD2
TGCGCCAGCAGCTTCGAGGGACTAAGTAGTGAGACCCAGTACTTC
CASSFEGLSSETQYF
>-|TRBV3-1/TRBV3-2|TRBJ1-1|-
TGTGCCAGCAGCCAAGGAGTTCAGGTCACTGAAGCTTTCTTT
CASSQGVQVTEAFF
>-|TRBV12-3/TRBV12-4|TRBJ2-2|-
TGTGCCAGCAGTTTCACAGGGTCCGGGGAGCTGTTTTTT
CASSFTGSGELFF
>-|TRBV18|TRBJ2-2|-
TGTGCCAGCTCACCAAACCGGCAGGGACTCACCGGGGAGCTGTTTTTT
CASSPNRQGLTGELFF
>-|TRBV2|TRBJ2-1|-
TGTGCCAGCAGCCAGGGATCCTACAATGAGCAGTTCTTC
CASSQGSYNEQFF
>-|TRBV5-8|TRBJ1-4|TRBD1
TGTGCCAGCAGACTGGGGGACAGCCCGGCAACTAATGAAAAACTGTTTTTT
CASRLGDSPATNEKLFF
>once|TRBV2|TRBJ2-3|-
TGTGCCAGCACGGGCCCGACAGATTCTAACGCAGATACGCAGTATTTT
CASTGPTDSNADTQYF
>-|TRBV5-1|TRBJ1-2|TRBD1
TGCGCCAGCAGCTTGGGGCCGGGACAGGGGGGCTATGGCTACACCTTC
CASSLGPGQGGYGYTF
>few|TRBV7-9|TRBJ1-1|TRBD1
TGTGCCAGCAGCCTCGAAGGGGGCTATGAAGCTTTCTTT
CASSLEGGYEAFF
>few|TRBV13|TRBJ2-7|TRBD1
TGTGCCAGCAGCGTACGGACAGGGGGCTACGAGCAGTACTTC
CASSVRTGGYEQYF
>once|TRBV6-2/TRBV6-3|TRBJ2-1|TRBD2
TGTGCCAGCAGTTATCCCGACCGTAGCGGGGGCCTGTACAATGAGCAGTTCTTC
CASSYPDRSGGLYNEQFF
>-|TRBV6-5|TRBJ1-1|TRBD1
TGTGCCAGCAGTTACGACCAGGGGGCTGACACTGAAGCTTTCTTT
CASSYDQGADTEAFF
>-|TRBV5-1|TRBJ2-3|-
TGCGCCAGCAGCTCGCAGGGTTATACAGATACGCAGTATTTT
CASSSQGYTDTQYF
>-|TRBV5-1|TRBJ1-4|-
TGCGCCAGCAGCCCACAGAACAATAATGAAAAACTGTTTTTT
CASSPQNNNEKLFF
>-|TRBV5-1|TRBJ2-3|-
TGCGCCAGCAGCCCGAAACAGGGCAGACAGGGCACAGATACGCAGTATTTT
CASSPKQGRQGTDTQYF
>once|TRBV5-8|TRBJ1-5|-
TGTGCCAGCAGCTTGGGGACAGTTACGAGCAATCAGCCCCAGCATTTT
CASSLGTVTSNQPQHF
>-|TRBV4-2|TRBJ2-7|TRBD2
TGTGCCAGCAGCCAGAAAGCGGGGGGGCCTAACGAGCAGTACTTC
CASSQKAGGPNEQYF
>-|TRBV24-1|TRBJ2-3|TRBD2
TGTGCCACCAGTGACCAGAAGCGGGGTAGCACAGATACGCAGTATTTT
CATSDQKRGSTDTQYF
>-|TRBV11-3|TRBJ2-3|TRBD2
TGTGCCAGCAGCCGGACTAGCATTTACACAGATACGCAGTATTTT
CASSRTSIYTDTQYF
>-|TRBV3-1/TRBV3-2|TRBJ2-7|-
TGTGCCAGCAGCCGAGGACGGACTTCCTACGAGCAGTACTTC
CASSRGRTSYEQYF
>-|TRBV2|TRBJ2-1|-
TGTGCCAGCAGTGAAAGCGCCTACAATGAGCAGTTCTTC
CASSESAYNEQFF
>-|TRBV2|TRBJ1-1|-
TGTGCCAGCAGTGAACACAGCATGAACACTGAAGCTTTCTTT
CASSEHSMNTEAFF
>-|TRBV2|TRBJ2-7|-
TGTGCCAGCAGTGCAGACAGATACTACGAGCAGTACTTC
CASSADRYYEQYF
>-|TRBV3-1/TRBV3-2|TRBJ2-7|-
TGTGCCAGCAGCCAAGTGGGGGGGCTGAGCTACGAGCAGTACTTC
CASSQVGGLSYEQYF
>-|TRBV11-2|TRBJ2-1|-
TGTGCCAGCAGCCAAACCCGGGTCTCCGGCAATGAGCAGTTCTTC
CASSQTRVSGNEQFF
>once|TRBV7-3|TRBJ2-3|-
TGTGCCAGCAGCTACCGGACTGGACGATCTAGCACAGATACGCAGTATTTT
CASSYRTGRSSTDTQYF
>-|TRBV5-1|TRBJ1-2|TRBD1
TGCGCCAGCAGCTACGGCGGACAGGGTAGCGGCTATGGCTACACCTTC
CASSYGGQGSGYGYTF
>-|TRBV3-1/TRBV3-2|TRBJ2-1|TRBD2
TGTGCCAGCAGCCAAGGACGGGGGGGTAACAATGAGCAGTTCTTC
CASSQGRGGNNEQFF
>once|TRBV5-1|TRBJ1-3|-
TGCGCCAGCAGCTTAAGGGTTGGGGCACAAGGAAACACCATATATTTT
CASSLRVGAQGNTIYF
>-|TRBV6-1|TRBJ1-5|-
TGTGCCAGCAGTGAGCAGGGGCCAAGCAATCAGCCCCAGCATTTT
CASSEQGPSNQPQHF
>-|TRBV24-1|TRBJ1-6|TRBD1
TGTGCCACCAGCCAGACAGGGCCAAATTCACCCCTCCACTTT
CATSQTGPNSPLHF
>once|TRBV18|TRBJ1-4|-
TGTGCCAGCTCCCCCGGGGTGAATGAAAAACTGTTTTTT
CASSPGVNEKLFF
>-|TRBV6-5|TRBJ1-5|-
TGTGCCAGTAGTAGTAGGAGTGTCAATCAGCCCCAGCATTTT
CASSSRSVNQPQHF
>-|TRBV6-5|TRBJ2-6|-
TGTGCCAGCAGTTACGGGCAGAGGGTTGGGGCCAACGTCCTGACTTTC
CASSYGQRVGANVLTF
>-|TRBV5-1|TRBJ1-3|-
TGCGCCAGCAGCTTAGCTGCCTCTGGAAACACCATATATTTT
CASSLAASGNTIYF
>-|TRBV3-1/TRBV3-2|TRBJ2-3|TRBD2
TGTGCCAGCAGCCAAGAAGGGAGCGGGGAGAGCACAGATACGCAGTATTTT
CASSQEGSGESTDTQYF
>-|TRBV9|TRBJ2-3|TRBD2
TGTGCCAGCAGTCAAACTAGCGGGGGGGGCACAGATACGCAGTATTTT
CASSQTSGGGTDTQYF
>-|TRBV15|TRBJ2-3|TRBD1
TGTGCCACCTCGCAGGGGGCGGTGCTGCCAGATACGCAGTATTTT
CATSQGAVLPDTQYF